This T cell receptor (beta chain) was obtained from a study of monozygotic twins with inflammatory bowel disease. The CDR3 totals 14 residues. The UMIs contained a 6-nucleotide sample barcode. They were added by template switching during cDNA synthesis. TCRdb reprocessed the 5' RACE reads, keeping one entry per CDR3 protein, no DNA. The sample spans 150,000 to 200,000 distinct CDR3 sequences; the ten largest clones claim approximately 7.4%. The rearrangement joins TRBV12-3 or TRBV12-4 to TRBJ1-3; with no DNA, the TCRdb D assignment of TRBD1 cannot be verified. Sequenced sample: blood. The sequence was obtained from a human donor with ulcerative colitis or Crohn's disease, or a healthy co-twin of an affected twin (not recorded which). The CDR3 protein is CATRPESSGNTIYF.